These 17 T cell receptor beta chains came from one sample sequenced in a study of long-term antiretroviral therapy in people with HIV. Samples were assayed with immunoSEQ v3.0 at survey level. The assay was immunoSEQ multiplex PCR, and TCRdb's table has in-frame clones only and misses some. This sample yields 30,000 to 35,000 clones, of which 83% are seen a single time; approximately 8% belongs to the top ten. This specimen was unsorted PBMCs, taken 0.4 years before starting antiretroviral therapy. The receptors derive from a man aged 18 to 29 with HIV.

The V and J genes are TRBV5-5 and TRBJ2-3; 9 bases agree with TRBD2. With 4 bases clipped from V and 3 bases from J, the junction kept 9 bases outside the gene matches. Germline V gives CDR1 SGHKS, CDR2 YYEKEE (reference sequence). CDR3 length: 16 residues. The CDR3 nucleotides are TGTGCCAGCAGCGGCGGGGGGGCCTTCGCTACAGATACGCAGTATTTT. Protein product: CASSGGGAFATDTQYF.

The chain is built from TRBV27 and TRBJ2-7, with 10 bases aligning to TRBD2. The CDR3 runs 15 residues. Germline CDR1 reads MNHEY; CDR2 reads SMNVEV (reference sequence). V trimming: 5 bases; J trimming: 4 bases; junction bases outside the gene matches: 8. CDR3 nucleotide sequence: TGTGCCAGCAGTCCGGGCAGCGGGAGGGGATACGAGCAGTACTTC. Translation gives CASSPGSGRGYEQYF.

V usage is TRBV5-1 and J usage is TRBJ2-5, with a tentative D call TRBD2 (5 bases). Germline CDR1 and CDR2: SGHRS and YFSETQ. Trimming removed 3 bases from V and 5 bases from J, with 20 bases in between. The CDR3 totals 16 residues. In DNA form, the CDR3 reads TGCGCCAGCAGCTCAACCCCCGGAAGCGGTACGGAGACCCAGTACTTC. It specifies CASSSTPGSGTETQYF.

V gene TRBV27 combines with J gene TRBJ2-7; D unresolved. V was cut by 2 bases and J by 0 bases, with 11 bases left in between. The germline gives CDR1 MNHEY, CDR2 SMNVEV (reference sequence). CDR3 length: 15 residues. The CDR3 coding sequence is TGTGCCAGCAGTTTACAACTCCAGAGCTCCTACGAGCAGTACTTC. Residues: CASSLQLQSSYEQYF.

Only one count was recorded for this clone. The chain recombines TRBV7-9 with TRBJ2-1; 9 bases map to TRBD1. V shed 2 bases and J 9 bases; nucleotides not matched to a gene: 11. This CDR3 has 16 amino acids. Germline CDR1 SEHNR, CDR2 FQNEAQ (reference sequence). Written as DNA, the CDR3 is TGTGCCAGCAGCTTAAGGGAGGGACAGGGAAGGTTTGAGCAGTTCTTC. It encodes CASSLREGQGRFEQFF.

The chain employs TRBV27 and TRBJ1-2; 11 bases map to TRBD1. CDR3 length: 17 amino acids. V shed 5 bases, J shed 6 bases, and the junction held 14 bases outside the gene matches. Germline values: CDR1 MNHEY, CDR2 SMNVEV (reference sequence). The CDR3: CASSPGQGASWVDGYTF. The CDR3 DNA sequence: TGTGCCAGCAGTCCTGGACAGGGGGCGAGTTGGGTCGATGGCTACACCTTC.

The chain combines TRBV13 with TRBJ2-1; D gene ambiguous. V dropped 2 bases and J dropped 4 bases, with 15 bases sitting between them. This CDR3 contains 16 residues. CDR1 PRHDT and CDR2 FYEKMQ come from the germline V gene (reference sequence). The CDR3 loop is CASSLLGMGKYNEQFF. The CDR3 DNA reads TGTGCCAGCAGCTTACTAGGCATGGGTAAATACAATGAGCAGTTCTTC.

The rearrangement joins TRBV4-1 to TRBJ2-2, with 11 bases identical to TRBD2. The length of the CDR3 is 18 residues. V trimming: 3 bases; J trimming: 4 bases; junction bases outside the gene matches: 10. Per the germline V gene, CDR1 is MGHRA and CDR2 is YSYEKL. CDR3 sequence: CASSHLVGLAGGTGELFF. The CDR3 region has the DNA TGCGCCAGCAGCCATCTAGTGGGGCTAGCGGGGGGCACCGGGGAGCTGTTTTTT.

J is TRBJ2-7 and V is TRBV29-1; D might be TRBD1 (6 bases). This CDR3 comprises 13 residues. The ends were cut back, 4 bases at V and 0 bases at J, with 10 bases in the middle. In germline, CDR1 is SQVTM, CDR2 ANQGSEA. CDR3 bases: TGCAGCGTTGTTCAGGGGAGCTCCTACGAGCAGTACTTC. This gives the protein CSVVQGSSYEQYF.

The chain is built from TRBV29-1 and TRBJ1-1; D gene uncertain. Germline lookup yields CDR1 SQVTM and CDR2 ANQGSEA. The CDR3 consists of 10 residues. Trimming removed 0 bases from V and 11 bases from J, with 7 bases in between. The CDR3 DNA follows: TGCAGCGTTGAAGATATGGGGGCTTTCTTT. Protein: CSVEDMGAFF.

The chain employs TRBV29-1 and TRBJ2-7; D is perhaps TRBD2 (5 bases). This CDR3 has 13 amino acids. Germline V lookup: CDR1 SQVTM, CDR2 ANQGSEA. V was shortened by 4 bases and J by 0 bases, with 10 bases between the two germline ends. CDR3 sequence reads: CSVVGGSSYEQYF. In DNA form, the CDR3 reads TGCAGCGTTGTAGGTGGGAGCTCCTACGAGCAGTACTTC.

The CDR3 sequence is CAITSGVTGYGYTF. CDR3 DNA: TGTGCCATCACTAGTGGCGTCACGGGCTATGGCTACACCTTC. The V call is TRBV10-3, the J call TRBJ1-2; D unclear. CDR1 is ENHRY and CDR2 is SYGVKD in the germline V gene. V was trimmed by 7 bases and J by 4 bases, leaving 16 bases between them. The CDR3 loop spans 14 amino acids.

The J gene is TRBJ1-6, the V gene TRBV7-9; D call uncertain. V lost 9 bases to trimming and J lost 0 bases, with 9 bases between them. Germline lookup yields CDR1 SEHNR and CDR2 FQNEAQ (reference sequence). The CDR3 totals 14 residues. This CDR3 is CASERSSYNSPLHF. In nucleotides, the CDR3 is TGTGCCAGTGAACGGAGCTCCTATAATTCACCCCTCCACTTT.

This chain uses TRBV18 with TRBJ1-1; D gene uncertain. The V end lost 1 base, the J end lost 1 base, and 10 bases lay between the germline ends. Germline loops: CDR1 KGHSH, CDR2 LQKENI. This CDR3 region has 15 residues. The CDR3 protein is CASSPQDGENTEAFF. The CDR3 nucleotides read TGTGCCAGCTCACCACAAGACGGAGAGAACACTGAAGCTTTCTTT.

J is TRBJ1-2 and V is TRBV30; maybe TRBD1 (5 bases). CDR1 and CDR2 from the germline V gene are GTSNPN and SVGIG (reference sequence). Trimming left V 2 bases short and J 7 bases short, with 17 bases between. The CDR3 length is 14 residues. CDR3 nucleotide sequence: TGTGCCTGGAGTACCGGGACCTTTATTCCTGGCTACACCTTC. It codes for CAWSTGTFIPGYTF.

The chain combines TRBV7-3 with TRBJ2-1; perhaps TRBD2 as D (6 bases). CDR3 length equals 15 residues. Trimming removed 2 bases from V and 2 bases from J, with 10 bases in between. Germline assignment: CDR1 SGHTA and CDR2 FQGTGA. Here the CDR3 reads CASSLSGRTYNEQFF. The CDR3 coding sequence is TGTGCCAGCAGCTTATCGGGGAGGACCTACAATGAGCAGTTCTTC.

The table lists this clone with a count of one. The CDR3 region has the DNA TGTGCCAGCAGTTACGGGGGGATGGCCATCGCTGGGGCCAACGTCCTGACTTTC. Translated: CASSYGGMAIAGANVLTF. The V call is TRBV28, the J call TRBJ2-6; TRBD2 matches 7 bases. Germline values: CDR1 MDHEN, CDR2 SYDVKM. The CDR3 extends over 18 amino acids. The junction had 11 bases not matched to a gene; V was cut back by 4 bases and J by 2 bases.